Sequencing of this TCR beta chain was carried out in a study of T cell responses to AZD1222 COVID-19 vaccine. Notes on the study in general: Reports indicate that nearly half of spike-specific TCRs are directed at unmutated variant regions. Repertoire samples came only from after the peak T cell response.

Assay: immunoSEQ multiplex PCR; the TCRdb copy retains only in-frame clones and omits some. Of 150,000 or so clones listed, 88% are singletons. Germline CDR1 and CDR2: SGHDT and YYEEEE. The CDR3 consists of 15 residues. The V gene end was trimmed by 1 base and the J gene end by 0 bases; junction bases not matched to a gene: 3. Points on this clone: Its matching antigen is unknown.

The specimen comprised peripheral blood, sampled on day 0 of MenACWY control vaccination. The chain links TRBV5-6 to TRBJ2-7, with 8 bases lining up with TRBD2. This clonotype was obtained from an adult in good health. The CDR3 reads CASSLSGSLSYEQYF. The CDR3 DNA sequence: TGTGCCAGCAGCTTGAGCGGGAGCCTCTCCTACGAGCAGTACTTC. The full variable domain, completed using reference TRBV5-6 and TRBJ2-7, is DAGVTQSPTHLIKTRGQQVTLRCSPKSGHDTVSWYQQALGQGPQFIFQYYEEEERQRGNFPDRFSGHQFPNYSSELNVNALLLGDSALYLCASSLSGSLSYEQYFGPGTRLTVT.